Below are 10 T cell receptor beta chains sequenced from a single sample in a study of CD8+CD57+ T cells in acquired aplastic anemia. For CDR3 and TCR beta VDJ profiling, genomic DNA was the template used. TCRdb independently ran MiXCR on the reads; one entry per CDR3 protein. Here the sample spans about 160,000 distinct CDR3 sequences, around 48% being singletons. The authors sequenced patients whose flow cytometry had shown CD8+CD57+ cell expansion. The sample comprised sorted CD4+, CD8+, or CD8+CD57+ T cells (not recorded which) from PBMCs. These receptors all come from a human donor with aplastic anemia.

CDR3 loop: CASSFGTGAPLHF. In DNA, the CDR3 is TGTGCCAGCAGTTTCGGGACCGGGGCACCCCTCCACTTT. The chain combines TRBV2 with TRBJ1-6, with a possible D match to TRBD1 (5 bases). The CDR3 length is 13 residues. Germline V gene lookup returns CDR1 SNHLY and CDR2 FYNNEI. V was pared by 5 bases and J by 11 bases, with 13 bases between.

This clonotype was seen a handful of times. The V call is TRBV29-1, the J call TRBJ2-5, with D perhaps matching TRBD1 (7 bases). The CDR3 runs to 14 residues. V lost 4 bases to trimming and J lost 4 bases, with 16 bases between them. CDR1 and CDR2 from the germline V gene are SQVTM and ANQGSEA. CDR3 sequence (DNA): TGCAGCGTTGTTTGGGGGGCAGGGGGAGAGACCCAGTACTTC. This codes for CSVVWGAGGETQYF.

The gene calls are TRBV20-1 and TRBJ1-6, with TRBD1 identical over 7 bases. The germline V gene has CDR1 DFQATT and CDR2 SNEGSKA (reference sequence). J gave up 7 bases and V 5 bases, and 8 bases lay outside the gene matches. The length of the CDR3 is 14 residues. CDR3 sequence: CSARPGTDNSPLHF. CDR3 nucleotides: TGCAGTGCTCGGCCCGGGACAGACAATTCACCCCTCCACTTT.

This chain connects TRBV15 to TRBJ2-3; 9 nucleotides line up with TRBD1. CDR1 is LNHNV and CDR2 is YYDKDF in the germline V gene (reference sequence). The CDR3 runs 16 residues. The junction had 15 bases not matched to a gene; V was cut back by 3 bases and J by 11 bases. Here the CDR3 reads CATSSYTGTGYNEQYF. The CDR3 region has the DNA TGTGCCACCAGCAGTTACACCGGGACAGGGTACAATGAGCAGTATTTT. Looking up the rest from reference TRBV15 and TRBJ2-3 gives the full variable domain: DAMVIQNPRYQVTQFGKPVTLSCSQTLNHNVMYWYQQKSSQAPKLLFHYYDKDFNNEADTPDNFQSRRPNTSFCFLDIRSPGLGDTAMYLCATSSYTGTGYNEQYFGPGTRLTVL.

The V call is TRBV7-9, the J call TRBJ2-2; 7 bases map to TRBD1. The V and J ends lost 5 bases and 16 bases, in that order; junction bases with no gene match: 4. The CDR3 totals 10 residues. Germline V gene data show CDR1 as SEHNR and CDR2 as FQNEAQ (reference sequence). For the CDR3, the DNA is TGTGCCAGCAGCAAGGGACAGCCGTTTTTT. Translating gives CASSKGQPFF. The entire variable domain, with the rest obtained from reference TRBV7-9 and TRBJ2-2, is as follows: DTGVSQNPRHKITKRGQNVTFRCDPISEHNRLYWYRQTLGQGPEFLTYFQNEAQLEKSRLLSDRFSAERPKGSFSTLEIQRTEQGDSAMYLCASSKGQPFFGEGSRLTVL.

This clonotype turned up a few times. The CDR3, as DNA: TGTGCCAGCAGGGCTAGCGGAGCAGATACGCAGTATTTT. This encodes CASRASGADTQYF. The V and J genes are TRBV11-2 and TRBJ2-3; 7 bases line up with TRBD2. V was clipped by 6 bases and J by 4 bases; unmatched bases: 4. This CDR3 contains 13 residues. Looked up from germline, CDR1 is SGHAT and CDR2 is FQNNGV. Complete variable domain (other parts from reference TRBV11-2 and TRBJ2-3): EAGVAQSPRYKIIEKRQSVAFWCNPISGHATLYWYQQILGQGPKLLIQFQNNGVVDDSQLPKDRFSAERLKGVDSTLKIQPAKLEDSAVYLCASRASGADTQYFGPGTRLTVL.

The chain carries TRBV19 and TRBJ1-6; the D gene is possibly TRBD1 (5 bases). This CDR3 has 13 residues. Germline lookup yields CDR1 LNHDA and CDR2 SQIVND (reference sequence). Trimming took off 4 bases at V and 8 bases at J, with 9 bases between the two ends. DNA for the CDR3: TGTGCCAGTAGTACCAGGGTCGATTCACCCCTCCACTTT. It yields the protein CASSTRVDSPLHF.

The chain employs TRBV20-1 and TRBJ2-1, with 12 bases that match TRBD2. Germline CDR1 and CDR2: DFQATT and SNEGSKA (reference sequence). After removal of 1 base from V and 6 bases from J, the junction contained 10 bases not matched to a gene. This CDR3 spans 17 amino acids. CDR3 nucleotides: TGCAGTGCTAGAGGCCTAGCGGGGGGGCGATCTATCAATGAGCAGTTCTTC. Residues: CSARGLAGGRSINEQFF.

V is TRBV27 and J is TRBJ2-7; tentatively, D is TRBD2 (6 bases). This CDR3 spans 14 amino acids. Germline V gene lookup returns CDR1 MNHEY and CDR2 SMNVEV (reference sequence). Trimming took 4 bases from V and 5 from J, leaving 15 bases between them. CDR3 sequence reads: CASSYGGPGNEQYF. As DNA, the CDR3 is TGTGCCAGCAGTTACGGAGGGCCGGGCAACGAGCAGTACTTC.

This chain links TRBV20-1 with TRBJ2-3; 9 bases fit TRBD2. V was pared by 2 bases and J by 5 bases, with 5 bases of the junction left unmatched. This CDR3 comprises 14 residues. From germline, CDR1 is DFQATT and CDR2 SNEGSKA (reference sequence). DNA of the CDR3: TGCAGTGCTAGACTAGCGGGGAGGGAAGATACGCAGTATTTT. Residues: CSARLAGREDTQYF.